Detailed here is one T cell receptor (beta chain). The antigen remains unidentified. Germline V gene lookup returns CDR1 SGHTA and CDR2 FQGTGA. This CDR3 comprises 14 residues. TCR beta cDNA libraries had unique molecular identifiers. About 500,000 cDNA molecules were obtained per 1 to 10 million input T cells. In TCRdb, the PCR reads were re-called with MiXCR into one record per CDR3 protein. This sample carries roughly 600,000 distinct CDR3 sequences, roughly 45% of them seen once, and the ten largest clones take about 1.5%. The sample originates from a study of post-analysis software for immune sequencing data. Study-level background: Patients had relapsing-remitting, secondary progressive or progressive-relapsing multiple sclerosis; some lacked subtype.

General observations from the study: By F measure, strong co-clustering occurred among samples prepared in the same batch. Relative to controls, patients had a few TRBV segments at higher frequency, with TRBV5-6, TRBV5-1 and TRBV20-1 among these. There was significantly lower normalized Chao1 diversity in multiple sclerosis patients than in controls.

Sequences were obtained from blood. The J gene is TRBJ2-7, the V gene TRBV7-3; the match to TRBD1 covers 7 bases. The DNA end lines up better with TRBJ2-4; the J call may be wrong. The sequence was obtained from a girl between 10 and 17 years old with multiple sclerosis. The CDR3 loop is CASSLGDRVNIQYF. The CDR3 nucleotides are TGTGCCAGCAGCTTAGGAGACAGGGTCAACATTCAGTACTTC.